Below, 8 T cell receptor beta chains from the same sample are listed, as sequenced in a study of tumor-infiltrating lymphocytes in primary liver carcinoma. From about 0.45 ug total RNA, TCR beta cDNA was generated with a primer in the constant region. Each TCR beta library was derived from three nested multiplex PCR rounds that employed slightly modified ARM-PCR. The first two PCR rounds used TRBV1-TRBV30 forward primers with a C-beta reverse primer, 9 to 10 cycles each. One entry per CDR3 protein results from TCRdb running MiXCR on the multiplex PCR reads. This table holds about 210,000 distinct CDR3 sequences, just under 85% found once. Investigators took RNA and DNA out together from about 20-30 mg of unsorted bulk tissue. The sequenced sample consisted of tumor tissue from primary liver carcinoma. The receptors were gathered from a man aged 40-49 years with primary liver carcinoma and hepatitis B virus infection.

Remarks on this clonotype: Likely a read error: the CDR3 ends without its conserved phenylalanine or tryptophan. This chain joins TRBV6-5 and TRBJ2-5, with D tentatively TRBD2 (5 bases). The germline CDR1 and CDR2 sequences are MNHEY and SVGAGI. The length of the CDR3 is 17 residues. CDR3 region: CARSYSSSGGPQETQYL. The CDR3, as DNA: TGTGCCAGGAGTTACTCGAGTAGTGGCGGGCCCCAAGAGACCCAGTACTTA.

The chain combines TRBV6-2 or TRBV6-3 with TRBJ1-5, with D possibly matching TRBD1 (6 bases). The J call may not be correct, given that the DNA end is closer to TRBJ2-3. The CDR3 has 16 amino acids. The germline CDR1 and CDR2 sequences are MNHEY and SVGEGT. CDR3 loop: CASSYRLDRSNQPQYF. The CDR3 DNA sequence: TGTGCCAGCAGTTACCGACTGGACAGAAGCAATCAGCCCCAGTATTTT.

Turning to this clonotype: The junction does not match germline at one end; this may be a read error. CDR3 coding DNA: TGTGGCAGCGGCACGGACAGGGATCAGCCCCAGCATTTT. It encodes CGSGTDRDQPQHF. J is TRBJ1-5 and V is TRBV12-3 or TRBV12-4; 8 positions match TRBD1. The CDR3 totals 13 residues.

In this sample, this clonotype turned up a few times. CDR3 in amino acids: CASSLSKFGNQPQHF. CDR3 DNA: TGTGCCAGTAGTTTGTCAAAGTTCGGTAATCAGCCCCAGCATTTT. The rearrangement uses TRBV19 and TRBJ1-5; no clear D. This CDR3 spans 15 amino acids. Per germline, CDR1 LNHDA and CDR2 SQIVND (reference sequence). Between the trimmed V and J ends, which lost 5 bases and 4 bases, there was a span of 15 bases.

Turning to this clonotype: Its ends do not fully match the called genes, so a read error is possible. In nucleotides, the CDR3 is TGTGCCAGCAGCTTAGGCACGAGCTCCTACATTGAGCAGTTCTTC. Its protein product is CASSLGTSSYIEQFF. The genes are TRBV7-3 and TRBJ2-1, with D unclear. Germline CDR1 and CDR2: SGHTA and FQGTGA. The CDR3 has 15 residues.

At least ten counts were recorded for this clonotype. The rearrangement links TRBV4-1 to TRBJ2-1; no definite D call. The CDR3 contains 15 residues. V shed 4 bases and J shed 6 bases, with 16 bases lying between them. From germline, CDR1 is MGHRA and CDR2 YSYEKL. As DNA, the CDR3 is TGCGCCAGCAGCCCCACGGTCCCGCTACCCAATGAGCAGTTCTTC. Its protein product is CASSPTVPLPNEQFF.

This clonotype has just a few counts. The junction departs from the called germline gene at one end, perhaps through a read error. The chain uses TRBV4-3 and TRBJ1-2; D is ambiguous. The CDR3 has 15 residues. In germline, CDR1 is LGHNA, CDR2 YSLEER. The CDR3 loop is CASSQDTRRPHGYTF. CDR3 nucleotide sequence: TGTGCCAGCAGCCAAGATACGCGGAGGCCTCATGGCTACACCTTC.

On this clonotype itself: A read error may explain this, as a much larger clone is one base away. The gene calls are TRBV28 and TRBJ2-1, with 10 bases matching TRBD2. CDR1 is MDHEN and CDR2 is SYDVKM in the germline V gene. The CDR3 runs 15 residues. CDR3 sequence: CASSLGLAGVNVQFF. The CDR3 coding sequence is TGTGCCAGCAGTTTAGGGCTAGCGGGAGTCAATGTGCAGTTCTTC.